This TCR beta chain was documented in a study of blood T cell repertoires in COVID-19. Overall study context: Sites across the United States, Italy and Spain contributed samples from acute and convalescent COVID-19. Sources were T cells, B-cell-depleted T cells, or PBMCs; the material itself was cDNA or gDNA.

Per the study methods: Estimates of nucleated cell counts were drawn from the amplification of reference gene primers. Clones were sequenced by immunoSEQ multiplex PCR, and TCRdb holds only the in-frame ones, with some missing. V, J and clone size derive from that table, while D and trimming were established from the DNA sequence. Among about 200,000 clones listed, around 92% were seen once. Germline V gene sequence: CDR1 SGHTA, CDR2 FQGTGA. This CDR3 region has 13 residues. Deletions cut 2 bases from V and 1 base from J, with 5 bases between. The sequence was obtained from a man aged 25 to 45 with acute or convalescent COVID-19. This chain joins TRBV7-3 and TRBJ1-1; D uncertain. The specimen sequenced was peripheral blood. CDR3: CASSLWQNTEAFF. The CDR3 DNA sequence: TGTGCCAGCAGCTTATGGCAGAACACTGAAGCTTTCTTT.